A single TCR beta chain is shown here with its context. This clone was picked up one time. Its antigen is not yet known. Base-call qualities are not available, and no considerably larger clone is one nucleotide away. The record originates from a study of PD-1 blockade in classical Hodgkin lymphoma (dated by TCRdb to 2020 to 2022). Study-level background: Nivolumab dosing was 3 mg/kg intravenously every 2 weeks, continuing until either disease progression or unacceptable toxicity. To define a peripheral blood immune signature of response to PD-1 blockade in classical Hodgkin lymphoma, the study combined TCR beta sequencing with CyTOF.

The sample's time point label, in plain terms: cycle 2 day 1 (C2D1) of nivolumab. Every trial patient had relapsed after autologous stem cell transplantation, and cohorts A, B and C differed in prior brentuximab vedotin exposure. The trial cohort was composed of about 54 patients with relapsed/refractory classical Hodgkin lymphoma, for whom complete response, partial response or progressive disease was recorded as best overall response. In the multi-cohort phase II CheckMate 205 trial, trial patients received single-agent nivolumab. Best overall response was determined by an independent review committee according to the 2007 International Working Group response criteria. PBMCs from the trial were collected at three points: immediately before nivolumab initiation (C1D1), and during therapy at cycle 2 day 1 and cycle 4 day 1. Peripheral blood was collected in 8 mL Vacutainer Cell Preparation Tubes, from which PBMCs were isolated by centrifugation and then cryopreserved.

What the work shows at the level of the full study, not this receptor alone: The study covered only a single clinical trial cohort, and the causes of the repertoire differences, possibly disease activity or prior therapy, were still not defined. A significant rise by C4D1 was seen in CD4+ but not CD8+ TCR diversity (p=0.0027 vs p=0.16), with the rise being most apparent in complete responders (p=0.02). Diversity was lower in patients who began nivolumab less than 1 year after ASCT, so these patients were left out of later analyses to avoid confounding by immune reconstitution. Baseline diversity similar to that of newly diagnosed patients was observed in trial patients achieving complete response, whereas significantly lower diversity was observed in partial responders and progressors. Baseline TCR diversity was reported to be lower in newly diagnosed patients than in healthy donors, and even lower in relapsed/refractory patients.

Genomic DNA was extracted with the Qiagen DNeasy kit from unsorted PBMCs and from negatively selected CD4+ and CD8+ fractions. Using primers that anneal to V and J segments, immunoSEQ multiplex PCR amplified the TCR beta CDR3 regions. Amplification bias was minimized using a synthetic immune receptor repertoire, and residual bias was removed computationally after sequencing. The authors' pipeline ran thus. Custom Python scripts were used to quantify repertoire diversity as the Shannon entropy index. The unsorted, CD4+ and CD8+ repertoires were each analyzed separately, with the exception of combined analyses, where CD4+ and CD8+ sequences were merged in silico. A clone was considered expanded if an increase in frequency of at least 2-fold after treatment relative to C1D1 was found, and a pseudocount of 0.5 was applied to clones undetected at baseline. Singleton clones were defined as clones with 0 or 1 copy at C1D1, and non-singleton clones were defined as clones with 2 or more copies. Clones expanded in unsorted samples were assigned a CD4+, CD8+ or unknown annotation through matching of protein sequences in sorted samples from the same patient. Wilcoxon tests on paired samples were used to test diversity changes from C1D1 to C4D1. In TCRdb, the immuneACCESS table is reduced to in-frame sequences with V and J assigned. These tables do not hold every clone; where another copy was compared, an unresolved V gene accounts for under half, and the others remain unexplained. V, J and clone size derive from that table, while D and trimming were established from the DNA sequence. The sample profile shows 20,000 to 25,000 clones; 65% to 85% of them were found once. The ten top clones hold approximately 7.9% of the sample.

The sequence was obtained from a human donor with classical Hodgkin lymphoma. The material was peripheral blood mononuclear cells (PBMCs), obtained before the second cycle of nivolumab.

The DNA sequence reads TGTGCCAGCAGTGGCACCGCTACAGGGAGGAACGAGCAGTACTTC. Translated, this is CASSGTATGRNEQYF. Here the chain combines TRBV6-5 and TRBJ2-7, with the D gene tentatively TRBD1 or TRBD2, based on 6 matching bases in each. The CDR3 runs 15 amino acids, cysteine and phenylalanine included. Only the CDR3 part of the read is kept: 45 bases, read in frame from the first base. Based on the germline V gene, the CDR1 and CDR2 sequences are MNHEY and SVGAGI. V is shortened by 5 bases, J by 5 bases, and the region joining them spans 19 bases.